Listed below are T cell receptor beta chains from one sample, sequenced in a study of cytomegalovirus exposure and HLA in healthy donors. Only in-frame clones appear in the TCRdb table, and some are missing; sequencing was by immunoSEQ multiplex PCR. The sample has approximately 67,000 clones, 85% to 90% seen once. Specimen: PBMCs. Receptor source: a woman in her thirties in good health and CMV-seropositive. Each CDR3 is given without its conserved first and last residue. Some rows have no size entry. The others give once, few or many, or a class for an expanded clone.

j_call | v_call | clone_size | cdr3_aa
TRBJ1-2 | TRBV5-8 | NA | ASSLGLTGVYGYT
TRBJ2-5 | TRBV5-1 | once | ASSVTGASQETQY
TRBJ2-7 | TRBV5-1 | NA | ASSLGAGANEQY
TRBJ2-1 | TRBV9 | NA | ASSVADRGYNEQF
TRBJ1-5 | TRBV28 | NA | ASSSPRVGQHGRPQH
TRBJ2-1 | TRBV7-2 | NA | ASSFTGGTYNEQF
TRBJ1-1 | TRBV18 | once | ASSPKSRNTEAF
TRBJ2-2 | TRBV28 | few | ASSYDRVGAGELF
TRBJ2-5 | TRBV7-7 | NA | ASSLDSGRVRETQY
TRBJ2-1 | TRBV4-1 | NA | ASSQGWSSYNEQF
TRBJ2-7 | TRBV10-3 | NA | AIKGQGAYEQY
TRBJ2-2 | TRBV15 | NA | ATSRDRGLTGELF
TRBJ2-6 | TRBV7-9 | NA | ASSFLEGQGSSGANVLT
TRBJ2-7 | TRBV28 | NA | ASSASTSGRAYEQY
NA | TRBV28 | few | ASSTSGPVYEQY
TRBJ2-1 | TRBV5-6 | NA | ASSSGLSYNEQF
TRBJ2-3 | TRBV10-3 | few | AISGTSYTDTQY
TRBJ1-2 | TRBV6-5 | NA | ASRIGQGNYGYT
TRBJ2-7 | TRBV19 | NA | ASSPPLAGGYEQY
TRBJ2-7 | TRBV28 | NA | ASSVRAYEQY
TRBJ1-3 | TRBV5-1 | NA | ASSAAGTGSGNTIY
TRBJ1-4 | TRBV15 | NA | ATSRDGRGAEKLF
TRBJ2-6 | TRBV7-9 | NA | ASSSSLSSGANVLT
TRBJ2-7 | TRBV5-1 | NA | ASSLDVTGGSYEQY
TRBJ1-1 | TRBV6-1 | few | ASSRQTGANTEAF
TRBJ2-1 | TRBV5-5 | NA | ASSYTGYNEQF
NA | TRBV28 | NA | ASSLTSGRVYEQY
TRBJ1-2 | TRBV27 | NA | ASSFRQIGYGYT
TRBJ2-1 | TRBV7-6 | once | ASSLETGRVYNEQF
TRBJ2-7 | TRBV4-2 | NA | ASSQEPSGSSYEQY
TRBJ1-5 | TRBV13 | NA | ASSLGGQNQPQH
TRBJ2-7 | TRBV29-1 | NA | SVEGANFVDEQY
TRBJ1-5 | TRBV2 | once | ASSVKPDSEGQPQH
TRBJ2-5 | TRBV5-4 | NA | ASSPLPGLYQETQY
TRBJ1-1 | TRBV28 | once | ASSLRQGEAF
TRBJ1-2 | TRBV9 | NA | ASAATWDRFY
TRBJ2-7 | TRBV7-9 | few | ASSPPWRTSGKIGYEQY
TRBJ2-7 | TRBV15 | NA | ATKTLGSSYEQY
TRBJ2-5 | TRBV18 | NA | ASSPPGQRSTQY
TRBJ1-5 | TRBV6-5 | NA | ASKGTDNQPQH
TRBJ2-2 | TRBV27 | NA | ASRRTGSGELF
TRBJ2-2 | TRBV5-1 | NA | ASSSGTNTGELF
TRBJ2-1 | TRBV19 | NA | ASSFNPSGRALSSYNEQF
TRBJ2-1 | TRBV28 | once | ASSSRTSGSRNEQF
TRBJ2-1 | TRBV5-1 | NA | ASSLEGGAYNEQF
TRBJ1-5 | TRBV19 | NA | ASSPLTVTQPQH
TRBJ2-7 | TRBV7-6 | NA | ASSLGSSGGPYEQY
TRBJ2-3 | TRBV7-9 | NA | ASSLAGESAQY
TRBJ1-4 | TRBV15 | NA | ATGMRTADKKLF